This T cell receptor (beta chain) was documented in a study of T and B cells in COVID-19 patients. The wider study: 18 of 20 active-infection patients had comorbidities associated with unfavorable COVID-19 outcome.

Blood genomic DNA input for TRB amplification was about 250-550 ng. V lost 1 base, J lost 5 bases, and 5 bases lay in between. This CDR3 has 12 amino acids. Germline lookup yields CDR1 MNHEY and CDR2 SVGEGT. General observations from the study: The recovered cohort had under 3,000 exclusive TCR clusters, including approximately 31 low generation probability clusters. Clonality of TRB repertoires was high in active COVID-19; recovery brought above-healthy diversity and richness.

This clonotype was seen more than once but under ten times. What it recognizes is unknown. BIOMED2 TRB-A/B primer pools were used in multiplex TRB PCR. From the multiplex PCR reads, TCRdb called clonotypes with MiXCR, one entry per CDR3 protein. The sample records around 12,000 distinct CDR3 sequences, over 30% being singletons. This sequence joins TRBV6-2 or TRBV6-3 and TRBJ2-5; D remains unclear. Sequencing was performed on blood. The sequence was collected from a human donor with active COVID-19. The DNA of the CDR3 is TGTGCCAGCAGTTACTTTCCGGAGACCCAGTACTTC. Amino acid sequence: CASSYFPETQYF.